This is a list of T cell receptor beta chains from one sample in a study of neoadjuvant nivolumab and ipilimumab in lung cancer. Clones were sequenced by immunoSEQ multiplex PCR, and TCRdb holds only the in-frame ones, with some missing. The table includes 19,000 or so clones, roughly 79% detected once. The sample in question was tumor tissue, obtained after neoadjuvant nivolumab, alone or with ipilimumab, at or shortly before surgery. The receptors come from an adult with non-small cell lung cancer. Each CDR3 is given with its conserved first and last residue. The order of the fields is V gene, J gene, clone size, CDR3 protein. Some rows have no size entry. The others give once, few or many, or a class for an expanded clone.

v_gene: TRBV5-6
j_gene: TRBJ1-3
abundance: .
CDR3aa: CASSLLGTGLGNTIYF

v_gene: TRBV27
j_gene: TRBJ1-5
abundance: .
CDR3aa: CASAIVGGGIGQPQHF

v_gene: TRBV6-1
j_gene: TRBJ1-5
abundance: .
CDR3aa: CASSDFGGGSNQPQHF

v_gene: TRBV6-6
j_gene: TRBJ1-2
abundance: .
CDR3aa: CASTPGQGYYGYTF

v_gene: TRBV7-2
j_gene: TRBJ2-7
abundance: .
CDR3aa: CASSLALSAYEQYF

v_gene: TRBV5-4
j_gene: TRBJ2-2
abundance: .
CDR3aa: CASSLGGGRRTGELFF

v_gene: TRBV18
j_gene: TRBJ1-1
abundance: .
CDR3aa: CASSPPAGTNTEAFF

v_gene: TRBV12-5
j_gene: TRBJ1-5
abundance: .
CDR3aa: CASGLDPNQPQHF

v_gene: TRBV7-2
j_gene: TRBJ2-1
abundance: .
CDR3aa: CASSLRLAGGPYNEQFF

v_gene: TRBV19
j_gene: TRBJ1-1
abundance: .
CDR3aa: CALRRATPNTEAFF

v_gene: TRBV5-1
j_gene: TRBJ1-1
abundance: .
CDR3aa: CASSGGAGESTEAFF

v_gene: TRBV2
j_gene: TRBJ2-7
abundance: .
CDR3aa: CASSEVHTGYEQYF

v_gene: TRBV7-6
j_gene: TRBJ2-6
abundance: .
CDR3aa: CASSLIVGGGLRTNVLTF

v_gene: TRBV2
j_gene: TRBJ1-2
abundance: few
CDR3aa: CASKENYGYTF

v_gene: TRBV6-5
j_gene: TRBJ1-1
abundance: .
CDR3aa: CASRPPTGGRTEAFF

v_gene: TRBV18
j_gene: TRBJ2-6
abundance: .
CDR3aa: CASSGQGSGANVLTF

v_gene: TRBV5-6
j_gene: TRBJ1-1
abundance: few
CDR3aa: CASSPRTGGNTEAFF

v_gene: TRBV2
j_gene: TRBJ2-3
abundance: .
CDR3aa: CASKLDTDTQYF

v_gene: TRBV7-9
j_gene: TRBJ2-7
abundance: once
CDR3aa: CASSPGLAARLEQYF

v_gene: TRBV19
j_gene: TRBJ2-5
abundance: .
CDR3aa: CASSKGQGRETQYF

v_gene: TRBV5-1
j_gene: TRBJ2-5
abundance: .
CDR3aa: CASSFAGASRAETQYF

v_gene: TRBV9
j_gene: TRBJ1-2
abundance: once
CDR3aa: CASSADPRINYGYTF

v_gene: TRBV7-9
j_gene: TRBJ2-3
abundance: .
CDR3aa: CASTAGTGTTDTQYF

v_gene: TRBV7-8
j_gene: TRBJ2-7
abundance: .
CDR3aa: CASSLGTGPPYEQYF

v_gene: TRBV7-9
j_gene: TRBJ2-3
abundance: .
CDR3aa: CASSLWGADTQYF

v_gene: TRBV4-1
j_gene: TRBJ1-4
abundance: .
CDR3aa: CASSQDQVGGGKLFF

v_gene: TRBV7-9
j_gene: TRBJ1-5
abundance: .
CDR3aa: CASSSRSTGSINQPQHF

v_gene: TRBV4-3
j_gene: TRBJ1-3
abundance: .
CDR3aa: CASSQDLGTSGNTIYF

v_gene: TRBV6-5
j_gene: TRBJ1-6
abundance: .
CDR3aa: CASSLDISYNSPLHF

v_gene: TRBV9
j_gene: TRBJ2-3
abundance: .
CDR3aa: CASSLGGLRSDTQYF

v_gene: TRBV5-4
j_gene: TRBJ1-1
abundance: .
CDR3aa: CASSSPGNTEAFF

v_gene: TRBV10-3
j_gene: TRBJ2-7
abundance: .
CDR3aa: CAFKTYEQYF

v_gene: TRBV18
j_gene: TRBJ2-7
abundance: few
CDR3aa: CASSPLNGASYEQYF